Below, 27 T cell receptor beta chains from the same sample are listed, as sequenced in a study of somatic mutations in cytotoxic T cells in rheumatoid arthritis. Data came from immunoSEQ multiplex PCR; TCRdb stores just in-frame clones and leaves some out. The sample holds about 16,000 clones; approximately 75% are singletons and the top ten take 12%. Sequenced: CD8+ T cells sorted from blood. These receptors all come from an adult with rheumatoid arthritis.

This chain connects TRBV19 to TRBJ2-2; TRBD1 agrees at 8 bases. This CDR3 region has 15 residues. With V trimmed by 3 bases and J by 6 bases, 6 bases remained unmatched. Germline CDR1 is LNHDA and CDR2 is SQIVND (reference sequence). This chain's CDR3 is CASSIRGPTAGELFF. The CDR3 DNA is TGTGCCAGTAGTATCAGGGGGCCGACGGCCGGGGAGCTGTTTTTT.

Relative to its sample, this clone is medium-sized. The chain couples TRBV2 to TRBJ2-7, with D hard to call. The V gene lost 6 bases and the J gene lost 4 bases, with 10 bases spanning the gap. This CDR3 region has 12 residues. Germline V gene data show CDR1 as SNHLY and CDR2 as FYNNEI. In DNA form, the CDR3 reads TGTGCCAGCAGCTTAACGGATTACGAGCAGTACTTC. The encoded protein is CASSLTDYEQYF.

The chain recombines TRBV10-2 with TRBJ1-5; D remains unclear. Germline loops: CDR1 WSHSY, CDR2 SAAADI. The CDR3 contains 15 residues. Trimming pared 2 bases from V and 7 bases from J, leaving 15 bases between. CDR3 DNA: TGCGCCAGCAGTGAGAGTCTTATAGGTGGACAGCCCCAGCATTTT. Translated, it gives CASSESLIGGQPQHF.

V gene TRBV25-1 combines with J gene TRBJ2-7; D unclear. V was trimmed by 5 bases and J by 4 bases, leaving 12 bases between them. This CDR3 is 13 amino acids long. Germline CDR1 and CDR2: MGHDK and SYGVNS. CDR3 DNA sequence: TGTGCCAGCAGTCCGATCGGCGAATACGAGCAGTACTTC. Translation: CASSPIGEYEQYF.

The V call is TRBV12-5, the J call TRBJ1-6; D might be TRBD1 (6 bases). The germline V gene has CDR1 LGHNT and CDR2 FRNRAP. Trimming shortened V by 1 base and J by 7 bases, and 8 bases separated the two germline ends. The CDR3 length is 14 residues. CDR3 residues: CASGLGGPNSPLHF. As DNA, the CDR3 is TGTGCTAGTGGTTTGGGGGGGCCGAATTCACCCCTCCACTTT.

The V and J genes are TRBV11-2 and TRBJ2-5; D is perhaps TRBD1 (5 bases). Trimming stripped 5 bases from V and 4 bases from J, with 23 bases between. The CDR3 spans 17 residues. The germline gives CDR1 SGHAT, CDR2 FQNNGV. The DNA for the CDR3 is TGTGCCAGCAGCCGATTAGATTCGTGGGTTAGGGGAGAGACCCAGTACTTC. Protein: CASSRLDSWVRGETQYF.

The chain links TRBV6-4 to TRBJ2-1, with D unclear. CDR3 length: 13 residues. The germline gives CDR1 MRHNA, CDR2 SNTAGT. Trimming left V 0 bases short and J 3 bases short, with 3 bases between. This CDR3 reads CASSDSDYNEQFF. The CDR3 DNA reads TGTGCCAGCAGTGACTCGGACTACAATGAGCAGTTCTTC.

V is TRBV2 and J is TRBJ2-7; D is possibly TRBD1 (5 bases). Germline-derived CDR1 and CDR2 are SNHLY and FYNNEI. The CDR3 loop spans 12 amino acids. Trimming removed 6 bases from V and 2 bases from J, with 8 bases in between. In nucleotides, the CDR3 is TGTGCCAGCAGGGACAAAACCTACGAGCAGTACTTC. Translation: CASRDKTYEQYF.

CDR3 loop: CASSEGPRDLNYGYTF. In DNA form, the CDR3 reads TGTGCCAGCAGTGAAGGCCCCAGGGACCTGAACTATGGCTACACCTTC. The chain uses TRBV2 and TRBJ1-2, with D maybe TRBD1 (5 bases). This CDR3 is 16 amino acids long. The germline gives CDR1 SNHLY, CDR2 FYNNEI. V was trimmed by 1 base and J by 2 bases, leaving 14 bases between them. The full variable domain, with the rest looked up from reference TRBV2 and TRBJ1-2, is EPEVTQTPSHQVTQMGQEVILRCVPISNHLYFYWYRQILGQKVEFLVSFYNNEISEKSEIFDDQFSVERPDGSNFTLKIRSTKLEDSAMYFCASSEGPRDLNYGYTFGSGTRLTVV.

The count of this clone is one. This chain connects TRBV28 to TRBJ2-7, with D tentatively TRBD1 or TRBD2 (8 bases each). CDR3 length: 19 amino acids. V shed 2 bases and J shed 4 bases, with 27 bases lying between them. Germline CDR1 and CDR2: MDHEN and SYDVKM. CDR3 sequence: CASSLKPRGAPGQAYEQYV. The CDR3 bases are TGTGCCAGCAGTTTAAAACCGCGGGGGGCCCCGGGACAGGCTTACGAGCAGTACGTC.

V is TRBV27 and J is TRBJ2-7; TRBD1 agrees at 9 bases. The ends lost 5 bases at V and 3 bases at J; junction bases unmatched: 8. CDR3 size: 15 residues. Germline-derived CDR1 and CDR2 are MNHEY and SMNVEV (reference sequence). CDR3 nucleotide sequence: TGTGCCAGCAGTCTTACCTCGGACAGGGGCTACGAGCAGTACTTC. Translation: CASSLTSDRGYEQYF.

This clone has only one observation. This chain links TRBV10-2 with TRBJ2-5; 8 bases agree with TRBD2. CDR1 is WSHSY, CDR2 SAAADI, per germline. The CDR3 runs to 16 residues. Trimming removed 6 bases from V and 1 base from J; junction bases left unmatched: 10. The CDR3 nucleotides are TGCGCCAGCAGGCCCGGGACTAGAGTGACCCAAGAGACCCAGTACTTC. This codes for CASRPGTRVTQETQYF.

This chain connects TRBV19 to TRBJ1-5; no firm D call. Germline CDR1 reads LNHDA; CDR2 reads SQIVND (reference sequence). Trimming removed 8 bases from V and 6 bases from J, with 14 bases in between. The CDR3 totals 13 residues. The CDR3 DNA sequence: TGTGCCAGTGGGGAATGGGAAGGTCAGCCCCAGCATTTT. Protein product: CASGEWEGQPQHF.

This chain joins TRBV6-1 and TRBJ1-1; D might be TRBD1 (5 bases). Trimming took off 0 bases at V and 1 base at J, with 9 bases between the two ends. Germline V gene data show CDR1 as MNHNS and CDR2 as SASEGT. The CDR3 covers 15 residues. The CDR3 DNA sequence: TGTGCCAGCAGTGAAGCAGTCCAGGGGAACACTGAAGCTTTCTTT. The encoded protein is CASSEAVQGNTEAFF.

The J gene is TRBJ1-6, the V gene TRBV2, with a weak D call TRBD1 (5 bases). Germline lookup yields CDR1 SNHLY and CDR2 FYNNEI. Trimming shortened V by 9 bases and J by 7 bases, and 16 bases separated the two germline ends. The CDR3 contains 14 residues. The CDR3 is CARAMQGGNSPLHF. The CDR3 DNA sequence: TGTGCCAGGGCCATGCAGGGTGGGAATTCACCCCTCCACTTT.

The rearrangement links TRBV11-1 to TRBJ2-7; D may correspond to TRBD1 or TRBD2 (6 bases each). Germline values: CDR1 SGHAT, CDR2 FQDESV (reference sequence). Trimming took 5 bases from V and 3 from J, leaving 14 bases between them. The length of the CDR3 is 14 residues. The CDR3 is CASSTNGGSYEQYV. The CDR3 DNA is TGTGCCAGCAGCACCAACGGGGGCAGCTACGAGCAGTACGTC.

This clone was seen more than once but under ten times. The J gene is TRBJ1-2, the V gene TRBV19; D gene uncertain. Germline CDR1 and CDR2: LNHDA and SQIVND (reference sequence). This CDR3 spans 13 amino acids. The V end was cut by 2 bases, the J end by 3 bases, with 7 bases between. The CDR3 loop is CASSITEHYGYTF. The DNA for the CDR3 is TGTGCCAGTAGTATAACAGAACACTATGGCTACACCTTC.

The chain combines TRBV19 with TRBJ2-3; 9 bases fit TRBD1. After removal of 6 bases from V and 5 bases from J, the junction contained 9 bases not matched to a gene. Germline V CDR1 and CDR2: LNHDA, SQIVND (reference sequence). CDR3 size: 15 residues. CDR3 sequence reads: CASSRRDRALDTQYF. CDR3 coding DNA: TGTGCCAGTAGCCGGCGGGACAGGGCATTAGATACGCAGTATTTT.

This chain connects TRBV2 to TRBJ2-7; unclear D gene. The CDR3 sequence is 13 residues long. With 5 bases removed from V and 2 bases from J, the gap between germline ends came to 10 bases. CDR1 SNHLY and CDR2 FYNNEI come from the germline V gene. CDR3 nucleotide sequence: TGTGCCAGCAGTACACCAGTTCCCTACGAGCAGTACGTC. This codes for CASSTPVPYEQYV.

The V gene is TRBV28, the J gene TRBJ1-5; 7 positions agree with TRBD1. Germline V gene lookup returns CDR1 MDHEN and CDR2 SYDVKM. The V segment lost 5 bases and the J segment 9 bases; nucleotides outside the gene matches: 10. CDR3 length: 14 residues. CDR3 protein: CASSPRQGVRPQHF. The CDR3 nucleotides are TGTGCCAGCAGTCCCCGACAGGGTGTGAGGCCCCAGCATTTT.

The CDR3 loop is CASSVEFSGGTDTQYF. The CDR3 bases are TGTGCCAGCAGCGTAGAGTTTAGCGGGGGCACAGATACGCAGTATTTT. The V and J genes are TRBV9 and TRBJ2-3, with 8 positions matching TRBD2. Looked up from germline, CDR1 is SGDLS and CDR2 is YYNGEE. The junction had 4 bases not matched to a gene; V was cut back by 0 bases and J by 1 base. The CDR3 loop spans 16 amino acids.

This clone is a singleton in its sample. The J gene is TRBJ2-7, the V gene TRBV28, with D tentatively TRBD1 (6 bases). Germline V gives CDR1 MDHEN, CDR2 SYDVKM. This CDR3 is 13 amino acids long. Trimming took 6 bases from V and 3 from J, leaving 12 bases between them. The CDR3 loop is CASRGTGIYEQYF. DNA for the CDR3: TGTGCCAGCAGGGGCACAGGGATCTACGAGCAGTACTTC.

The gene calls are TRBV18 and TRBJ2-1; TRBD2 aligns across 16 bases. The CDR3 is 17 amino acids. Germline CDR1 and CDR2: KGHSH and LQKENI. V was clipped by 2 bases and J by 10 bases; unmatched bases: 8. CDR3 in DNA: TGTGCCAGCTCACCATCGGGACTAGCGGGGGGGCCAGGAGAGCAGTTCTTC. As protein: CASSPSGLAGGPGEQFF.

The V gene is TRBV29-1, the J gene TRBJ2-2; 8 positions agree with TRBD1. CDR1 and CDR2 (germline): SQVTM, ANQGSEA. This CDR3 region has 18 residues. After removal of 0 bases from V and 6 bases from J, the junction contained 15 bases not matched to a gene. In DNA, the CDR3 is TGCAGCGTTGAAGACTCCGGGGGTTCAGGGGGCGTAGCCGGGGAGCTGTTTTTT. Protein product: CSVEDSGGSGGVAGELFF.

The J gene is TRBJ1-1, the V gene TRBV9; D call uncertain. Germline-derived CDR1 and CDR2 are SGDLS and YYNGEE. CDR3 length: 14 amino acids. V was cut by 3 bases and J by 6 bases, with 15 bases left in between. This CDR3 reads CASSGSWTGAEAFF. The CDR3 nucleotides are TGTGCCAGCAGCGGATCCTGGACCGGGGCTGAAGCTTTCTTT.

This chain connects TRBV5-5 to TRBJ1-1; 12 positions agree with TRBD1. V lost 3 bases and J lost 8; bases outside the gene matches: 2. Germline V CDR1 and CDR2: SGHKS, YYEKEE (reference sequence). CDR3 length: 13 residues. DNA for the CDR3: TGTGCCAGCAGCTCTGGGACAGGGGGCGAAGCTTTCTTT. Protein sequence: CASSSGTGGEAFF. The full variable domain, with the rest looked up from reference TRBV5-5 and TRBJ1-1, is DAGVTQSPTHLIKTRGQQVTLRCSPISGHKSVSWYQQVLGQGPQFIFQYYEKEERGRGNFPDRFSARQFPNYSSELNVNALLLGDSALYLCASSSGTGGEAFFGQGTRLTVV.

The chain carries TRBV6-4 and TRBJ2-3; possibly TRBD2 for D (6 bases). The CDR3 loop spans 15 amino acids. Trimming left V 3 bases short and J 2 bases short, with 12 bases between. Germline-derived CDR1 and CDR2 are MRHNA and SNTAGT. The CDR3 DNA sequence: TGTGCCAGCAGTGAAGGAACGGGACTCACAGATACGCAGTATTTT. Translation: CASSEGTGLTDTQYF.